This paragraph covers one T cell receptor (beta chain) sequence. Its specificity is unknown. The junction does not match germline at one end; this may be a read error. 13 Jbeta primers and 60 Vbeta primers were used for the PCR. Original analysis: In a later analysis, of 80 million to 90 million unique beta chains, about 12 million appeared in at least two donors. Method: immunoSEQ multiplex PCR; TCRdb's copy keeps in-frame clones and lacks some. V and J calls and clone size follow that table, whereas D and trimming were derived from the DNA. The data show about 160,000 clones, with roughly 76% seen just once and around 13% held by the top ten. The data stem from a study of cytomegalovirus exposure and HLA in healthy donors. Study conclusions and caveats: Researchers reported in a later analysis that a missense DCLRE1C variant was tied to TCR beta V- and J-gene trimming. Versus the roughly 640-donor mean, an Asian-associated ancestry cluster reportedly showed fewer N-insertions in a later analysis. Because they were indistinguishable, some V segments, including TRBV6-2 and TRBV6-3, were excluded.

CDR3 length equals 11 residues. Germline V gene data show CDR1 as SGHAT and CDR2 as FQNNGV. The chain carries TRBV11-2 and TRBJ2-7; D might be TRBD1 (6 bases). This sequence originates from a woman in her forties or fifties in good health and CMV-seronegative. The sample was PBMCs. In nucleotides, the CDR3 is TGTGCCAGCAGCAATTCAGGGGTTCTAAACTTC. It specifies CASSNSGVLNF.